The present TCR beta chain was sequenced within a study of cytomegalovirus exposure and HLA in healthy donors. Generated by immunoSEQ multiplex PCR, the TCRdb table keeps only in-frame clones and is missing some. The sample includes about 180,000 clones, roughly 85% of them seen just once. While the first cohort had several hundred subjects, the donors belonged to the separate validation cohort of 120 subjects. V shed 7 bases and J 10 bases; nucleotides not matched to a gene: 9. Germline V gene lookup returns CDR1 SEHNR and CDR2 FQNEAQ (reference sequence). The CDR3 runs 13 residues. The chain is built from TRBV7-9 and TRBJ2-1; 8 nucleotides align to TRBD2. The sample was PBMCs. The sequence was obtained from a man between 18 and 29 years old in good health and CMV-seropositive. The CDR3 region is CASTEAGGGEQFF. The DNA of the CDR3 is TGTGCCAGCACTGAGGCGGGGGGCGGCGAGCAGTTCTTC.